This T cell receptor (beta chain) was sequenced for a study of CD8+CD57+ T cells in acquired aplastic anemia. At the level of the study: DNA from sorted CD4+ and CD8+ cells averaged around 3.5 ug.

With respect to this clonotype: Antigen unknown.

CDR3 and TCR beta VDJ profiling relied on genomic DNA as the template. One entry per CDR3 protein results from TCRdb running MiXCR on the reads. Here the sample spans some 280,000 distinct CDR3 sequences, around 60% being singletons. Notes on the study in general: Researchers report that around 31 CD8+ CDR3 sequences appeared in both patients and controls.

The sequencing input was sorted CD4+, CD8+, or CD8+CD57+ T cells (not recorded which) from PBMCs. The source is a human donor with severe aplastic anemia or a healthy control (not recorded which).

CDR3 loop: CASSIGAGKGRETQYF. The CDR3 DNA sequence: TGTGCCAGTAGTATAGGGGCGGGAAAAGGTCGGGAGACCCAGTACTTC. V and J are TRBV19 and TRBJ2-5, with TRBD2 as a possible D gene (6 bases). The CDR3 has 16 amino acids. V lost 1 base to trimming and J lost 5 bases, with 17 bases between them. Germline CDR1 reads LNHDA; CDR2 reads SQIVND (reference sequence).